A single sample is the source of the 24 T cell receptor beta chains below, sequenced in a study of CD8+CD57+ T cells in acquired aplastic anemia. Individuals selected for sequencing had exhibited CD8+CD57+ cell expansion on flow cytometry. Both TCR beta VDJ combination and CDR3 sequence profiling were carried out. Genomic DNA was the template for this profiling. TCRdb re-derived calls from the reads in MiXCR, one entry per CDR3 protein. Here the sample spans about 250,000 distinct CDR3 sequences, more than 45% being singletons. Sample: sorted CD4+, CD8+, or CD8+CD57+ T cells (not recorded which) from PBMCs. All receptors derive from a human donor with aplastic anemia.

This clonotype was detected ten times or more. This chain joins TRBV6-5 and TRBJ2-7, with a possible D match to TRBD1 (5 bases). CDR1 and CDR2 (germline): MNHEY, SVGAGI. This CDR3 region has 13 residues. V dropped 2 bases and J dropped 3 bases, with 8 bases sitting between them. Here the CDR3 reads CASSYRGSYEQYF. The CDR3 DNA sequence: TGTGCCAGCAGTTACAGGGGCAGCTACGAGCAGTACTTC.

The chain carries TRBV5-1 and TRBJ2-7; the match to TRBD1 covers 10 bases. The V and J ends lost 2 bases and 3 bases, in that order; junction bases with no gene match: 14. The CDR3 is 18 amino acids. The germline gives CDR1 SGHRS, CDR2 YFSETQ. CDR3 nucleotide sequence: TGCGCCAGCAGCTTATTGGGGACAGGGGTCACCGAACTCTACGAGCAGTACTTC. Protein sequence: CASSLLGTGVTELYEQYF.

The table lists this clonotype with many counts. V is TRBV7-9 and J is TRBJ2-1; D ambiguous. V gave up 3 bases and J gave up 0 bases, with 6 bases separating them. The CDR3 spans 14 residues. The germline gives CDR1 SEHNR, CDR2 FQNEAQ (reference sequence). The CDR3 is CASSFIDSYNEQFF. The CDR3 nucleotides are TGTGCCAGCAGCTTCATAGACTCCTACAATGAGCAGTTCTTC.

This clonotype was counted only a few times. J is TRBJ2-3 and V is TRBV6-6; 8 nucleotides align to TRBD1. Germline V lookup: CDR1 MNHNY, CDR2 SVGAGI (reference sequence). V lost 4 bases, J lost 2 bases, and 2 bases stayed unmatched. This CDR3 has 14 residues. The DNA for the CDR3 is TGTGCCAGCAGTTGGACAGGGCACACAGATACGCAGTATTTT. As protein: CASSWTGHTDTQYF.

As for this clonotype: The junction departs from the called germline gene at one end, perhaps through a read error. This chain connects TRBV4-3 to TRBJ1-4; D is possibly TRBD1 (6 bases). The CDR3 is 16 amino acids. CDR1 LGHNA and CDR2 YSLEER come from the germline V gene. CDR3 loop: CASSQNNQGTNEKLLF. The CDR3 nucleotides are TGCGCCAGCAGCCAAAACAACCAGGGGACTAATGAAAAACTGCTTTTT.

This clonotype was detected ten times or more. The chain couples TRBV9 to TRBJ2-6, with 7 bases fitting TRBD2. The CDR3 has 16 amino acids. Trimming took 3 bases from V and 0 from J; bases not matched to a gene: 3. CDR1 is SGDLS, CDR2 YYNGEE, per germline. The CDR3 DNA reads as TGTGCCAGCAGCGCTCGGACTAGCTCTGGGGCCAACGTCCTGACTTTC. It translates to CASSARTSSGANVLTF.

CDR3 region: CASSSGGGSYNEQFF. The DNA for the CDR3 is TGCGCCAGCAGTTCGGGCGGAGGCTCCTACAATGAGCAGTTCTTC. This chain joins TRBV10-1 and TRBJ2-1, with D perhaps matching TRBD2 (5 bases). V lost 5 bases and J 0 bases, leaving 11 bases between the germline ends. Per germline, CDR1 WNHNN and CDR2 SYGVQD (reference sequence). The CDR3 totals 15 residues.

The V and J genes are TRBV9 and TRBJ2-3; TRBD2 agrees at 10 bases. CDR1 and CDR2 (germline): SGDLS, YYNGEE. With 5 bases clipped from V and 2 bases from J, the junction kept 5 bases outside the gene matches. CDR3 length equals 15 residues. In DNA form, the CDR3 reads TGTGCCAGCAGATTGAGCGGGGGGGCCACAGATACGCAGTATTTT. This encodes CASRLSGGATDTQYF. Complete variable domain (other parts from reference TRBV9 and TRBJ2-3): DSGVTQTPKHLITATGQRVTLRCSPRSGDLSVYWYQQSLDQGLQFLIQYYNGEERAKGNILERFSAQQFPDLHSELNLSSLELGDSALYFCASRLSGGATDTQYFGPGTRLTVL.

The V and J genes are TRBV20-1 and TRBJ1-2, with 8 bases fitting TRBD1. Germline assignment: CDR1 DFQATT and CDR2 SNEGSKA (reference sequence). Trimming took 2 bases from V and 7 from J; bases not matched to a gene: 6. The CDR3 is 13 residues long. The CDR3, as DNA: TGCAGTGCTAGAATTGGACAGGGAGGTGGCTACACCTTC. Translating it yields CSARIGQGGGYTF.

The rearrangement uses TRBV5-1 and TRBJ1-6; D is undetermined. V was trimmed by 0 bases and J by 15 bases, leaving 22 bases between them. The length of the CDR3 is 16 residues. Germline V gives CDR1 SGHRS, CDR2 YFSETQ. The CDR3: CASSLVVGRAFHHLHF. CDR3 bases: TGCGCCAGCAGCTTGGTTGTCGGGAGAGCATTTCATCACCTCCACTTT. The full variable domain, rest sourced from reference TRBV5-1 and TRBJ1-6, is KAGVTQTPRYLIKTRGQQVTLSCSPISGHRSVSWYQQTPGQGLQFLFEYFSETQRNKGNFPGRFSGRQFSNSRSEMNVSTLELGDSALYLCASSLVVGRAFHHLHFGNGTRLTVT.

This chain links TRBV10-3 with TRBJ2-7; D is perhaps TRBD2 (5 bases). The CDR3 runs 14 residues. CDR1 is ENHRY and CDR2 is SYGVKD in the germline V gene. The ends were cut back, 6 bases at V and 0 bases at J, with 12 bases in the middle. CDR3 nucleotides: TGTGCCATCAGCCAAGGACTGAGCTCCTACGAGCAGTACTTC. Its protein product is CAISQGLSSYEQYF.

This clonotype was seen at least ten times. V and J are TRBV29-1 and TRBJ2-5; TRBD2 might be the D (5 bases). From germline, CDR1 is SQVTM and CDR2 ANQGSEA. Trimming cost V 1 base and J 5 bases, with 11 bases left between them. The CDR3 runs 13 residues. CDR3 residues: CSVEGGSLETQYF. DNA for the CDR3: TGCAGCGTTGAAGGAGGGAGTCTGGAGACCCAGTACTTC.

The chain combines TRBV4-2 with TRBJ1-2, with D hard to call. Germline loops: CDR1 LGHNA, CDR2 YNFKEQ. Deletions cut 6 bases from V and 7 bases from J, with 12 bases between. The CDR3 consists of 12 residues. CDR3 sequence reads: CASRLRGVGYTF. CDR3 bases: TGTGCCAGCAGGCTCCGTGGGGTTGGCTACACCTTC.

The chain uses TRBV7-2 and TRBJ1-1, with D possibly matching TRBD1 (6 bases). CDR3 length: 13 amino acids. Trimming pared 6 bases from V and 2 bases from J, leaving 10 bases between. CDR1 and CDR2 (germline): SGHTA, FQGNSA. The CDR3 DNA follows: TGTGCCAGCAGACCGGACAGTAACACTGAAGCTTTCTTT. This encodes CASRPDSNTEAFF.

With regard to this clonotype: A much larger clone sits a single nucleotide away, making a read error possible. Because the CDR3's place on the DNA is in doubt, the DNA is left out and the CDR3 is given as listed by TCRdb. V and J are TRBV4-1 and TRBJ2-7; no DNA check was done on the table's D call, TRBD1. 15 amino acids form the CDR3, both terminal residues included. Germline CDR1 is MGHRA and CDR2 is YSYEKL. This CDR3 reads CASSQVGQGSYEQCF.

As to this clonotype: A much larger clone is a single base away; this may be a read error. The chain carries TRBV12-5 and TRBJ2-7, with D uncertain. Germline CDR1 LGHNT, CDR2 FRNRAP. CDR3 length equals 13 residues. V was clipped by 5 bases and J by 6 bases, with 14 bases between them. The CDR3 protein is CASGANRVGEQYF. The CDR3, as DNA: TGTGCTAGTGGTGCGAACCGGGTGGGCGAGCAGTACTTC. Together with reference TRBV12-5 and TRBJ2-7, the CDR3 gives the full variable domain: DARVTQTPRHKVTEMGQEVTMRCQPILGHNTVFWYRQTMMQGLELLAYFRNRAPLDDSGMPKDRFSAEMPDATLATLKIQPSEPRDSAVYFCASGANRVGEQYFGPGTRLTVT.

This clonotype appeared many times. This chain connects TRBV25-1 to TRBJ2-7, with D hard to call. This CDR3 has 12 residues. Looked up from germline, CDR1 is MGHDK and CDR2 is SYGVNS. V lost 3 bases, J lost 2 bases, and 5 bases lay in between. The chain's CDR3 is CASSDQAYEQYF. CDR3 nucleotide sequence: TGTGCCAGCAGTGACCAGGCCTACGAGCAGTACTTC.

The chain has TRBV29-1 and TRBJ2-7; D might be TRBD1 or TRBD2, each matching 5 bases. Trimming stripped 5 bases from V and 2 bases from J, with 13 bases between. The CDR3 has 13 residues. CDR1 is SQVTM and CDR2 is ANQGSEA in the germline V gene. In DNA, the CDR3 is TGCAGCGTTCTCGGGGACGGGCCCTACGAGCAGTACTTC. This translates into CSVLGDGPYEQYF.

This clonotype was seen many times. This rearrangement joins TRBV7-8 to TRBJ1-1; TRBD1 matches at 8 bases. V shed 3 bases and J 0 bases; nucleotides not matched to a gene: 3. The CDR3 spans 15 residues. Germline V CDR1 and CDR2: SGHVS, FQNEAQ. The CDR3 is CASSFRTGMNTEAFF. CDR3 coding DNA: TGTGCCAGCAGCTTTCGGACAGGGATGAACACTGAAGCTTTCTTT.

The V gene is TRBV20-1, the J gene TRBJ2-5; 7 positions match TRBD2. In germline, CDR1 is DFQATT, CDR2 SNEGSKA (reference sequence). J lost 0 bases, V lost 0 bases, and 1 base had no gene match. This CDR3 contains 14 residues. The CDR3 is CSARERGYQETQYF. Here the CDR3 DNA reads TGCAGTGCTAGAGAGCGGGGGTACCAAGAGACCCAGTACTTC.

In its sample, this clonotype was seen many times. The chain links TRBV20-1 to TRBJ2-7; the match to TRBD2 covers 11 bases. The CDR3 totals 14 residues. Germline V CDR1 and CDR2: DFQATT, SNEGSKA (reference sequence). V was clipped by 3 bases and J by 2 bases; unmatched bases: 3. CDR3 region: CSARGLADTYEQYF. The CDR3 nucleotides are TGCAGTGCTAGGGGACTAGCGGATACCTACGAGCAGTACTTC.

At least ten counts were recorded for this clonotype. The chain's CDR3 is CASSAGQSYGYTF. In DNA, the CDR3 is TGTGCCAGCAGTGCGGGCCAATCATATGGCTACACCTTC. This rearrangement joins TRBV6-1 to TRBJ1-2; D not resolved. The CDR3 spans 13 residues. Per the germline V gene, CDR1 is MNHNS and CDR2 is SASEGT. V was pared by 4 bases and J by 5 bases, with 11 bases between.

This clonotype was seen a few times. This chain uses TRBV7-2 with TRBJ2-5, with TRBD2 matching over 15 bases. CDR3 length: 16 residues. Germline values: CDR1 SGHTA, CDR2 FQGNSA. After removal of 5 bases from V and 5 bases from J, the junction contained 6 bases not matched to a gene. DNA of the CDR3: TGTGCCAGCAGCGGGGGACTAGCGGGAGGCGGGGAGACCCAGTACTTC. It specifies CASSGGLAGGGETQYF.

The chain couples TRBV2 to TRBJ2-7; a possible D gene is TRBD2 (5 bases). V was clipped by 7 bases and J by 11 bases, with 21 bases between them. Germline V gene sequence: CDR1 SNHLY, CDR2 FYNNEI. The CDR3 is made up of 13 amino acids. In DNA, the CDR3 is TGTGCCAGCAATTTGCCTCCCCCTTTGAGGGAGTACTTC. The encoded protein is CASNLPPPLREYF.